Below, 27 T cell receptor beta chains from the same sample are listed, as sequenced in a study of T cells in Graves' hyperthyroidism and ophthalmopathy. There were TCR beta CDR3 regions amplified from RNA transcripts. HTBI primers drove first-round RT-PCR of the TCR CDR3. Each CDR3 protein gets one entry after TCRdb re-called the multiplex PCR reads with MiXCR. This table has some 500,000 distinct CDR3 sequences, 16% appearing once. Sequencing was carried out using blood. These receptor sequences come from a woman in her 30s with Graves' ophthalmopathy.

This clonotype was counted a few times. Possible read error: a much larger clone is one base away. The conserved final phenylalanine or tryptophan is absent from the CDR3, which likely points to a read error. This chain joins TRBV2 and TRBJ1-2, with TRBD1 identical over 8 bases. Germline V gene data show CDR1 as SNHLY and CDR2 as FYNNEI. CDR3 length equals 12 residues. Germline trimming cut 7 bases from V and 8 bases from J; bases unmatched to any gene: 6. CDR3 nucleotides: TGTGCCAGCAACGACAGGGGAGTCGGCTACACCCTC. Translation gives CASNDRGVGYTL.

The chain carries TRBV4-1 and TRBJ2-7, with 8 nucleotides matching TRBD1. The trim removed 4 bases at V and 2 bases at J, leaving 7 bases unmatched. This CDR3 has 15 amino acids. CDR1 and CDR2 (germline): MGHRA, YSYEKL. As DNA, the CDR3 is TGCGCCAGCAGCCTTATCAGGGGGCCAACCTACGAGCAGTACTTC. Amino acid sequence: CASSLIRGPTYEQYF.

This clonotype was seen only a few times. The chain couples TRBV28 to TRBJ2-1; unclear D gene. The germline CDR1 and CDR2 sequences are MDHEN and SYDVKM. This CDR3 is 14 amino acids long. The V gene lost 5 bases and the J gene lost 6 bases, with 14 bases spanning the gap. The CDR3 loop reads CASSLGEPLNEQFF. The CDR3 bases are TGTGCCAGCAGTCTGGGCGAGCCCCTCAATGAGCAGTTCTTC.

This chain uses TRBV27 with TRBJ2-7, with D perhaps TRBD2 (6 bases). Germline lookup yields CDR1 MNHEY and CDR2 SMNVEV (reference sequence). The CDR3 is 15 amino acids. Deletions cut 0 bases from V and 5 bases from J, with 14 bases between. The CDR3 sequence is CASSLSAGPAHEQYF. CDR3 DNA: TGTGCCAGCAGTTTATCGGCGGGACCTGCCCACGAGCAGTACTTC.

The sample holds a few counts of this clonotype. The chain is built from TRBV2 and TRBJ2-1, with TRBD1 matching over 7 bases. J was trimmed by 2 bases and V by 6 bases; bases with no gene match: 7. CDR3 length: 15 amino acids. Germline V lookup: CDR1 SNHLY, CDR2 FYNNEI. The CDR3 spells CASRGTQGTYNEQFF. As DNA, the CDR3 is TGTGCCAGCAGGGGAACACAGGGGACCTACAATGAGCAGTTCTTC.

The chain couples TRBV10-3 to TRBJ1-2, with D maybe TRBD1 (5 bases). V was clipped by 4 bases and J by 4 bases, with 13 bases between them. This CDR3 region has 14 residues. Germline values: CDR1 ENHRY, CDR2 SYGVKD. The CDR3 sequence: CAISGVGPRYGYTF. CDR3 DNA: TGTGCCATCAGTGGGGTGGGGCCCCGCTATGGCTACACCTTC.

The CDR3 DNA follows: TGTGCCAGCCGTAAGGACATGACTGGGGCCAACGTCCTGACTTTC. This translates into CASRKDMTGANVLTF. This chain joins TRBV19 and TRBJ2-6; TRBD1 might be the D (5 bases). The CDR3 has 15 residues. V lost 9 bases, J lost 2 bases, and 14 bases lay in between. Looked up from germline, CDR1 is LNHDA and CDR2 is SQIVND (reference sequence). Based on the CDR3 plus reference TRBV19 and TRBJ2-6, the full variable domain is DGGITQSPKYLFRKEGQNVTLSCEQNLNHDAMYWYRQDPGQGLRLIYYSQIVNDFQKGDIAEGYSVSREKKESFPLTVTSAQKNPTAFYLCASRKDMTGANVLTFGAGSRLTVL.

The chain joins TRBV5-5 to TRBJ2-2; TRBD2 matches 7 bases. Unmatched junction bases numbered 9, after V lost 7 bases and J lost 0 bases. The CDR3 has 16 residues. Looked up from germline, CDR1 is SGHKS and CDR2 is YYEKEE (reference sequence). In DNA, the CDR3 is TGTGCCAGCCTACGTGGGCTAGCGGCGAACACCGGGGAGCTGTTTTTT. Translated: CASLRGLAANTGELFF.

The rearrangement links TRBV10-3 to TRBJ2-3; 7 positions match TRBD2. This CDR3 is 15 amino acids long. CDR1 ENHRY and CDR2 SYGVKD come from the germline V gene. With V trimmed by 2 bases and J by 1 base, 3 bases remained unmatched. The CDR3 coding sequence is TGTGCCATCAGTGAGGGGGGGGGTGGCACAGATACGCAGTATTTT. It is translated as CAISEGGGGTDTQYF.

This clonotype has ten or more counts. The chain uses TRBV18 and TRBJ2-7, with a weak D call TRBD2 (6 bases). The CDR3 is 14 amino acids. CDR1 and CDR2 (germline): KGHSH, LQKENI. V was shortened by 0 bases and J by 7 bases, with 13 bases between the two germline ends. CDR3 bases: TGTGCCAGCTCACCACCCCGGGAAGGAGGGGAGCAGTACTTC. This encodes CASSPPREGGEQYF.

The rearrangement uses TRBV7-3 and TRBJ2-2; 10 bases agree with TRBD2. V lost 5 bases and J lost 5; bases outside the gene matches: 5. The CDR3 is made up of 15 amino acids. Germline assignment: CDR1 SGHTA and CDR2 FQGTGA. CDR3 region: CASSPATSGTGELFF. Here the CDR3 DNA reads TGTGCCAGCAGCCCCGCGACTAGCGGGACCGGGGAGCTGTTTTTT.

This clonotype showed up just a few times. The rearrangement joins TRBV9 to TRBJ2-3, with 7 bases fitting TRBD2. The CDR3 length is 14 residues. Germline V CDR1 and CDR2: SGDLS, YYNGEE. After removal of 2 bases from V and 5 bases from J, the junction contained 5 bases not matched to a gene. CDR3 loop: CASSVGGGRDTQYF. CDR3 sequence (DNA): TGTGCCAGCAGCGTTGGGGGAGGGAGAGATACGCAGTATTTT.

This clonotype was seen only a few times. The chain employs TRBV11-2 and TRBJ2-3; D tentatively fits TRBD1 or TRBD2 (5 bases each). There are 15 residues in the CDR3. V lost 0 bases and J lost 2, with 9 bases in between. The germline CDR1 and CDR2 sequences are SGHAT and FQNNGV. In DNA form, the CDR3 reads TGTGCCAGCAGCTTAGAGGGACGCCTCACAGATACGCAGTATTTT. It encodes CASSLEGRLTDTQYF.

In this sample, this clonotype turned up many times. The chain uses TRBV5-1 and TRBJ2-7; D remains ambiguous. CDR1 and CDR2 from the germline V gene are SGHRS and YFSETQ. CDR3 length: 14 amino acids. The V end was cut by 0 bases, the J end by 1 base, with 8 bases between. CDR3 coding DNA: TGCGCCAGCAGCTTGGACGGGTCATCCTACGAGCAGTACTTC. Protein: CASSLDGSSYEQYF.

Many counts were recorded for this clonotype. V usage is TRBV6-1 and J usage is TRBJ1-1; TRBD1 is a possible D gene (6 bases). Per the germline V gene, CDR1 is MNHNS and CDR2 is SASEGT. The ends were cut back, 3 bases at V and 7 bases at J, with 18 bases in the middle. The CDR3 covers 15 residues. In DNA, the CDR3 is TGTGCCAGCAGTGAGCGTTTCGGGGGGCAGGTTGAAGCTTTCTTT. As protein: CASSERFGGQVEAFF.

At least ten counts were recorded for this clonotype. V and J are TRBV6-2 or TRBV6-3 and TRBJ2-2; D possibly corresponds to TRBD2 (6 bases). The ends were cut back, 6 bases at V and 4 bases at J, with 15 bases in the middle. Germline V gene sequence: CDR1 MNHEY, CDR2 SVGEGT. The CDR3 length is 15 residues. The CDR3 here is CASSGRDSITGELFF. CDR3 bases: TGTGCCAGCAGCGGCCGGGACTCGATCACCGGGGAGCTGTTTTTT.

This clonotype was seen repeatedly, ten times or more. The rearrangement uses TRBV20-1 and TRBJ2-7; D might be TRBD2 (6 bases). Looked up from germline, CDR1 is DFQATT and CDR2 is SNEGSKA (reference sequence). There are 13 residues in the CDR3. Trimming shortened V by 6 bases and J by 3 bases, and 15 bases separated the two germline ends. The CDR3 nucleotides read TGCAGTGCGCCGGGGCGGGACGTCTACGAGCAGTACTTC. Translated, it gives CSAPGRDVYEQYF.

The chain links TRBV7-9 to TRBJ2-7; D is uncertain. Trimming took 6 bases from V and 9 from J, leaving 12 bases between them. There are 11 residues in the CDR3. Germline V lookup: CDR1 SEHNR, CDR2 FQNEAQ (reference sequence). This CDR3 is CASSVDLVQYF. The CDR3 DNA is TGTGCCAGCAGTGTTGACCTGGTGCAGTACTTC.

In its sample, this clonotype was seen a few times. The rearrangement uses TRBV6-1 and TRBJ1-6, with D possibly being TRBD1 (5 bases). This CDR3 spans 14 amino acids. From germline, CDR1 is MNHNS and CDR2 SASEGT. Trimming took 6 bases from V and 10 from J, leaving 16 bases between them. The CDR3 DNA reads TGTGCCAGCAGCCCCCAACGGGGGGGATCACCCCTCCACTTT. It codes for CASSPQRGGSPLHF.

This clonotype has ten or more counts. The V and J genes are TRBV30 and TRBJ2-1; TRBD2 is a possible D gene (6 bases). V lost 2 bases and J lost 9, with 8 bases in between. The CDR3 runs 11 residues. Germline V CDR1 and CDR2: GTSNPN, SVGIG (reference sequence). The CDR3 reads CAWSHGSEQFF. The CDR3 DNA sequence: TGTGCCTGGAGTCACGGGAGTGAGCAGTTCTTC.

This clonotype was observed a few times. The chain carries TRBV20-1 and TRBJ1-5; 8 bases are shared with TRBD1. The ends lost 5 bases at V and 3 bases at J; junction bases unmatched: 6. Germline loops: CDR1 DFQATT, CDR2 SNEGSKA (reference sequence). The CDR3 is made up of 14 amino acids. This CDR3 is CSAQQGEHNQPQHF. CDR3 DNA sequence: TGCAGTGCTCAACAGGGGGAACACAATCAGCCCCAGCATTTT.

This clonotype was counted many times. The J gene is TRBJ1-1, the V gene TRBV3-1; no definite D call. V was trimmed by 2 bases and J by 5 bases, leaving 3 bases between them. This CDR3 spans 11 amino acids. Germline assignment: CDR1 LGHDT and CDR2 YNNKEL (reference sequence). CDR3 protein: CASSQTTEAFF. For the CDR3, the DNA is TGTGCCAGCAGCCAAACTACTGAAGCTTTCTTT.

This clonotype was picked up many times. The rearrangement links TRBV20-1 to TRBJ2-3; 16 nucleotides line up with TRBD2. The CDR3 has 17 amino acids. CDR1 and CDR2 (germline): DFQATT, SNEGSKA (reference sequence). V was pared by 5 bases and J by 5 bases, with 10 bases of the junction left unmatched. This chain's CDR3 is CSAPGTSGRAWVDTQYF. CDR3 coding DNA: TGCAGTGCTCCCGGGACTAGCGGGAGGGCCTGGGTAGATACGCAGTATTTT.

On this clonotype: Possible read error: a much larger clone is one base away. The V gene is TRBV7-3, the J gene TRBJ2-7; D gene unclear. Trimming cost V 11 bases and J 2 bases, with 19 bases left between them. CDR3 length: 14 amino acids. The germline V gene encodes CDR1 SGHTA and CDR2 FQGTGA. CDR3 DNA sequence: TGTGCCGGCACCCCTAGTGTTCTGACCTACGAGCAGTACTTC. This encodes CAGTPSVLTYEQYF.

This clonotype was seen at least ten times. V usage is TRBV11-2 and J usage is TRBJ2-1; 12 bases fit TRBD2. The CDR3 has 15 amino acids. Trimming at V came to 4 bases and at J to 10 bases, leaving 8 bases not matched to a gene. Germline V CDR1 and CDR2: SGHAT, FQNNGV. CDR3 in DNA: TGTGCCAGCAGCTCCCTGACTAGCGGGAGTCCCGAGCAGTTCTTC. It encodes CASSSLTSGSPEQFF.

This clonotype came up many times. The chain is built from TRBV12-3 or TRBV12-4 and TRBJ1-1; D may be TRBD1 (5 bases). The CDR3 runs 14 residues. V shed 3 bases and J shed 0 bases, with 8 bases lying between them. CDR3 protein: CASSLTAMNTEAFF. The DNA of the CDR3 is TGTGCCAGCAGTTTGACAGCTATGAACACTGAAGCTTTCTTT.

The chain uses TRBV4-1 and TRBJ2-1, with D possibly being TRBD1 (6 bases). Trimming removed 2 bases from V and 7 bases from J, with 18 bases in between. The CDR3 is made up of 16 amino acids. CDR1 is MGHRA, CDR2 YSYEKL, per germline. Written as DNA, the CDR3 is TGCGCCAGCAGCCAAAAGCCAGGGGCGGGTATGAATGAGCAGTTCTTC. This translates into CASSQKPGAGMNEQFF.